The 19 T cell receptor beta chains presented below share a single source sample, sequenced in a study of T cell changes during pregnancy in multiple sclerosis. Method: immunoSEQ multiplex PCR; TCRdb's copy keeps in-frame clones and lacks some. The data contain about 100,000 clones, roughly 90% of them singletons. The specimen was peripheral blood, collected after pregnancy. The receptor set was obtained from a female donor with multiple sclerosis, enrolled in a pregnancy study.

This clone came up once. CDR3 coding DNA: TGTGCCAGCAGCACCACCCAGCGGGGGGGCCGAGATACGCAGTATTTT. It translates to CASSTTQRGGRDTQYF. This chain joins TRBV7-2 and TRBJ2-3, with 10 bases identical to TRBD2. This CDR3 is 16 amino acids long. Losses at the gene ends were 5 bases for V and 5 bases for J; bases not matched to a gene: 10. Per the germline V gene, CDR1 is SGHTA and CDR2 is FQGNSA.

The chain joins TRBV16 to TRBJ1-2, with 7 bases lining up with TRBD1. The V gene's germline CDR1 is KGHSY and CDR2 FQNENV. The ends lost 4 bases at V and 5 bases at J; junction bases unmatched: 7. This CDR3 is 14 amino acids long. As DNA, the CDR3 is TGTGCCAGCAGCCCGGAGACAGGGATTTATGGCTACACCTTC. It is translated as CASSPETGIYGYTF.

The chain couples TRBV4-1 to TRBJ1-3; the D gene is possibly TRBD1 (6 bases). The CDR3 has 16 residues. The V end lost 2 bases, the J end lost 0 bases, and 11 bases lay between the germline ends. The germline gives CDR1 MGHRA, CDR2 YSYEKL. The CDR3 nucleotides read TGCGCCAGCAGCCAAAGACAGGTGCCCTCTGGAAACACCATATATTTT. Its translation is CASSQRQVPSGNTIYF.

This clone has a single count. The chain links TRBV11-2 to TRBJ1-1; D gene ambiguous. From germline, CDR1 is SGHAT and CDR2 FQNNGV. V lost 1 base to trimming and J lost 1 base, with 13 bases between them. This CDR3 contains 16 residues. This chain's CDR3 is CASSLVTSVPNTEAFF. Written as DNA, the CDR3 is TGTGCCAGCAGCTTAGTAACATCCGTGCCGAACACTGAAGCTTTCTTT.

This clone was picked up one time. CDR3 nucleotide sequence: TGTGCCTGGACCTCAGACGGACGGGGAAATTCACCCCTCCACTTT. This sequence encodes CAWTSDGRGNSPLHF. The V gene is TRBV30, the J gene TRBJ1-6; the D is unclear. The CDR3 covers 15 residues. CDR1 and CDR2 from the germline V gene are GTSNPN and SVGIG (reference sequence). With 4 bases removed from V and 7 bases from J, the gap between germline ends came to 17 bases.

The chain couples TRBV5-1 to TRBJ2-1, with D perhaps TRBD2 (6 bases). Trimming shortened V by 4 bases and J by 6 bases, and 17 bases separated the two germline ends. The CDR3 runs 15 residues. Germline CDR1 is SGHRS and CDR2 is YFSETQ. The CDR3 reads CASSPTSNGANEQFF. DNA for the CDR3: TGCGCCAGCAGCCCCACTAGCAACGGGGCCAATGAGCAGTTCTTC.

The chain is built from TRBV4-2 and TRBJ2-1, with a tentative D call TRBD1 (6 bases). Trimming took 0 bases from V and 6 from J, leaving 15 bases between them. This CDR3 region has 16 residues. Germline loops: CDR1 LGHNA, CDR2 YNFKEQ. The CDR3 DNA is TGTGCCAGCAGCCAAGATGGGGATACACAGGGCAATGAGCAGTTCTTC. Amino acid sequence: CASSQDGDTQGNEQFF.

CDR3 protein: CASSRAGGNEKLFF. In DNA, the CDR3 is TGTGCCAGCAGCCGAGCAGGGGGGAATGAAAAACTGTTTTTT. The chain couples TRBV27 to TRBJ1-4; TRBD1 matches 7 bases. Trimming at V came to 6 bases and at J to 5 bases, leaving 6 bases not matched to a gene. Germline CDR1 reads MNHEY; CDR2 reads SMNVEV (reference sequence). The CDR3 has 14 residues. Combining the CDR3 with reference TRBV27 and TRBJ1-4 gives the whole variable domain EAQVTQNPRYLITVTGKKLTVTCSQNMNHEYMSWYRQDPGLGLRQIYYSMNVEVTDKGDVPEGYKVSRKEKRNFPLILESPSPNQTSLYFCASSRAGGNEKLFFGSGTQLSVL.

The chain carries TRBV7-7 and TRBJ2-3; 7 nucleotides match TRBD1. The germline V gene has CDR1 SSHAT and CDR2 FNYEAQ (reference sequence). Trimming cost V 2 bases and J 0 bases; bases outside gene matches: 8. The CDR3 contains 17 residues. In nucleotides, the CDR3 is TGTGCCAGCAGCTTATATCCAGGGGGAAGAAGCACAGATACGCAGTATTTT. Its translation: CASSLYPGGRSTDTQYF.

The chain has TRBV18 and TRBJ2-7; tentative D call: TRBD2 (6 bases). The V and J ends lost 0 bases and 2 bases respectively, with 11 bases between them. Germline lookup yields CDR1 KGHSH and CDR2 LQKENI. This CDR3 has 15 amino acids. The CDR3 reads CASSPPSGTTYEQYF. The DNA of the CDR3 is TGTGCCAGCTCACCACCTAGCGGAACAACCTACGAGCAGTACTTC. The whole variable domain, filled in from reference TRBV18 and TRBJ2-7, reads NAGVMQNPRHLVRRRGQEARLRCSPMKGHSHVYWYRQLPEEGLKFMVYLQKENIIDESGMPKERFSAEFPKEGPSILRIQQVVRGDSAAYFCASSPPSGTTYEQYFGPGTRLTVT.

V is TRBV4-2 and J is TRBJ2-3; maybe TRBD2 (5 bases). This CDR3 contains 13 residues. Germline values: CDR1 LGHNA, CDR2 YNFKEQ. Trimming took 0 bases from V and 5 from J, leaving 6 bases between them. CDR3 nucleotides: TGTGCCAGCAGCCAAGATCGGGGAGATACGCAGTATTTT. Its translation is CASSQDRGDTQYF.

This clone showed up just once. The chain joins TRBV6-6 to TRBJ1-2, with 8 bases aligning to TRBD1. The ends lost 5 bases at V and 6 bases at J; junction bases unmatched: 8. This CDR3 is 14 amino acids long. The germline V gene encodes CDR1 MNHNY and CDR2 SVGAGI (reference sequence). The DNA for the CDR3 is TGTGCCAGCAGTGCTCTGCAGGGGGCAAATGGCTACACCTTC. Translated: CASSALQGANGYTF.

This clone was seen just once. The chain couples TRBV28 to TRBJ2-2, with a weak D call TRBD2 (6 bases). The CDR3 length is 14 residues. V lost 4 bases to trimming and J lost 4 bases, with 10 bases between them. CDR1 and CDR2 from the germline V gene are MDHEN and SYDVKM. The CDR3 DNA sequence: TGTGCCAGCAGTTCCTTCGGGGGCACCGGGGAGCTGTTTTTT. Protein sequence: CASSSFGGTGELFF.

The chain combines TRBV7-8 with TRBJ1-5; 7 positions match TRBD1. Germline assignment: CDR1 SGHVS and CDR2 FQNEAQ. V lost 5 bases, J lost 3 bases, and 4 bases stayed unmatched. This CDR3 region has 14 residues. In DNA, the CDR3 is TGTGCCAGCAGCCGACAGGGCCTCAATCAGCCCCAGCATTTT. Encoded protein: CASSRQGLNQPQHF.

The chain carries TRBV7-2 and TRBJ2-1; no reliable D call. CDR3 length equals 16 residues. In germline, CDR1 is SGHTA, CDR2 FQGNSA. V dropped 1 base and J dropped 3 bases, with 13 bases sitting between them. The chain's CDR3 is CASSLDRQVYYNEQFF. As DNA, the CDR3 is TGTGCCAGCAGCTTAGATAGGCAGGTCTACTACAATGAGCAGTTCTTC.

The V gene is TRBV5-1, the J gene TRBJ2-7; D is unclear. Germline CDR1 is SGHRS and CDR2 is YFSETQ. Trimming shortened V by 0 bases and J by 5 bases, and 9 bases separated the two germline ends. The CDR3 sequence is 13 residues long. The CDR3 region has the DNA TGCGCCAGCAGCTTGGATCAACCTAACGAGCAGTACTTC. It is translated as CASSLDQPNEQYF.

This clone appeared a single time. This sequence joins TRBV25-1 and TRBJ2-5; 8 nucleotides agree with TRBD1. Germline lookup yields CDR1 MGHDK and CDR2 SYGVNS. CDR3 length: 16 amino acids. With 5 bases clipped from V and 1 base from J, the junction kept 9 bases outside the gene matches. CDR3 region: CASSSQGAIRQETQYF. CDR3 nucleotide sequence: TGTGCCAGCAGTTCCCAGGGGGCGATTCGCCAAGAGACCCAGTACTTC.

The J gene is TRBJ2-1, the V gene TRBV5-1; D is perhaps TRBD2 (5 bases). Germline CDR1 is SGHRS and CDR2 is YFSETQ. CDR3 size: 16 residues. The V end lost 4 bases, the J end lost 10 bases, and 24 bases lay between the germline ends. CDR3 loop: CASSPLSGATIMEQFF. CDR3 bases: TGCGCCAGCAGCCCACTAAGCGGAGCCACTATCATGGAGCAGTTCTTC.

The chain employs TRBV19 and TRBJ2-7; unclear D gene. CDR1 and CDR2 (germline): LNHDA, SQIVND (reference sequence). Between the trimmed V and J ends, which lost 3 bases and 1 base, there was a span of 10 bases. This CDR3 has 14 residues. Here the CDR3 reads CASSINMNSYEQYF. CDR3 coding DNA: TGTGCCAGTAGTATCAACATGAATTCCTACGAGCAGTACTTC.